This note documents a single T cell receptor (beta chain) sequence. Its specificity is not known. The data belong to a study of PD-1 blockade in classical Hodgkin lymphoma. The time point: cycle 4 day 1 (C4D1), after 5 to 7 weeks of nivolumab. After autologous stem cell transplantation all patients relapsed, and prior brentuximab vedotin exposure differed between cohorts. Study-level points and caveats: Healthy donors were reported to have higher baseline TCR diversity than newly diagnosed patients. Those starting nivolumab under 1 year post-ASCT were excluded.

The protocol was immunoSEQ multiplex PCR, while the TCRdb copy is restricted to in-frame clones and leaves out a portion. The sample contains about 96,000 clones, about 93% of which appear only once. The input for sequencing was peripheral blood mononuclear cells (PBMCs), taken before the fourth cycle of nivolumab. The source is a human donor with classical Hodgkin lymphoma.

CDR3: CATSLAGAYEQYF. Written as DNA, the CDR3 is TGTGCCACCTCACTAGCGGGAGCCTACGAGCAGTACTTC. This chain uses TRBV6-5 with TRBJ2-7; 11 bases are shared with TRBD2. The germline V gene encodes CDR1 MNHEY and CDR2 SVGAGI. With 10 bases clipped from V and 2 bases from J, the junction kept 4 bases outside the gene matches. CDR3 size: 13 residues.